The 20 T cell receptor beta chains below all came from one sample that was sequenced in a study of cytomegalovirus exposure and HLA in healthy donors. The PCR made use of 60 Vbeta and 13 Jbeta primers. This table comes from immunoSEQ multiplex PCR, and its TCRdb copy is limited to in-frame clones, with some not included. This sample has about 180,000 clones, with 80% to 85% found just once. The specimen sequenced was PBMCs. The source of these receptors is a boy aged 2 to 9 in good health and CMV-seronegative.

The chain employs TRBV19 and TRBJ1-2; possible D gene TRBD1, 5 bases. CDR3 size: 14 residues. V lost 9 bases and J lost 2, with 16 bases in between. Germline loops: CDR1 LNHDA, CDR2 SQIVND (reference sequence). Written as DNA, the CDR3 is TGTGCCAGCTCTCGGGTGGGGCTGAACTATGGCTACACCTTC. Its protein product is CASSRVGLNYGYTF. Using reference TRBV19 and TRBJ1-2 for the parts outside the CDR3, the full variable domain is DGGITQSPKYLFRKEGQNVTLSCEQNLNHDAMYWYRQDPGQGLRLIYYSQIVNDFQKGDIAEGYSVSREKKESFPLTVTSAQKNPTAFYLCASSRVGLNYGYTFGSGTRLTVV.

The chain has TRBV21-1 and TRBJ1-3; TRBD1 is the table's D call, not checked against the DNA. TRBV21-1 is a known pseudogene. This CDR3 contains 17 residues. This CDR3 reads CASSKEDREISGNTIYF. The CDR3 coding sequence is TGTGCCAGCAGCAAAGAGGACAGGGAGATCTCTGGAAACACCATATATTTT.

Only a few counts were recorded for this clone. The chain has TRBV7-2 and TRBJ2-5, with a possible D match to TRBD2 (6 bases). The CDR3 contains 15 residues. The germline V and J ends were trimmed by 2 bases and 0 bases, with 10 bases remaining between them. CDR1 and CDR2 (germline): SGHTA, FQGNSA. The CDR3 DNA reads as TGTGCCAGCAGCTTATCGCGGGGCTACCAAGAGACCCAGTACTTC. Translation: CASSLSRGYQETQYF.

The CDR3: CASSLAGAGLDTQYF. Written as DNA, the CDR3 is TGCGCCAGCAGCTTGGCCGGTGCGGGCCTGGATACGCAGTATTTT. V is TRBV5-1 and J is TRBJ2-3, with a weak D call TRBD2 (5 bases). V lost 0 bases to trimming and J lost 6 bases, with 14 bases between them. Germline V gives CDR1 SGHRS, CDR2 YFSETQ. CDR3 length: 15 amino acids.

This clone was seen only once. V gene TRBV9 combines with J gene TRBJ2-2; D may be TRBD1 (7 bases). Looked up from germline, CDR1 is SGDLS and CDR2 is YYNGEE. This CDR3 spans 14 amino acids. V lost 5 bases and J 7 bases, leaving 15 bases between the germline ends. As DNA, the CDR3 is TGTGCCAGCAGTCAGGGGGGCCGATTCGGGGAGCTGTTTTTT. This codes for CASSQGGRFGELFF.

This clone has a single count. CDR3 region: CASSPRGLEIVNTQYF. In DNA form, the CDR3 reads TGTGCCAGTAGCCCCAGGGGACTAGAGATCGTAAATACGCAGTATTTT. The chain links TRBV19 to TRBJ2-3; 8 nucleotides line up with TRBD2. Trimming at V came to 6 bases and at J to 7 bases, leaving 15 bases not matched to a gene. CDR1 is LNHDA and CDR2 is SQIVND in the germline V gene (reference sequence). This CDR3 has 16 residues. The full variable domain, its missing parts supplied by reference TRBV19 and TRBJ2-3, is DGGITQSPKYLFRKEGQNVTLSCEQNLNHDAMYWYRQDPGQGLRLIYYSQIVNDFQKGDIAEGYSVSREKKESFPLTVTSAQKNPTAFYLCASSPRGLEIVNTQYFGPGTRLTVL.

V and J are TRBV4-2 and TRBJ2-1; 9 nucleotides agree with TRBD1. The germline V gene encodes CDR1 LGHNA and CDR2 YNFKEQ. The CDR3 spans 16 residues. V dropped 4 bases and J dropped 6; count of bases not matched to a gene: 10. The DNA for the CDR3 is TGTGCCAGCAGCCGTAGGGACAGGGACGGGTTCAATGAGCAGTTCTTC. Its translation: CASSRRDRDGFNEQFF.

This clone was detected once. CDR3: CASTDTPARQRETQYF. The CDR3 DNA is TGTGCCAGTACAGACACGCCTGCGCGGCAGCGGGAGACCCAGTACTTC. The chain carries TRBV19 and TRBJ2-5; D may be TRBD2 (5 bases). The germline V gene encodes CDR1 LNHDA and CDR2 SQIVND (reference sequence). This CDR3 comprises 16 residues. V was cut by 7 bases and J by 5 bases, with 23 bases left in between.

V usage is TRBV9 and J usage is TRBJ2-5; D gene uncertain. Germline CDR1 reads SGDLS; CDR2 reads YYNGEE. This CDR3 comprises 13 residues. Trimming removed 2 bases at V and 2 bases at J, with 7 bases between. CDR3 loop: CASSVSHQETQYF. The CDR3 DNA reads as TGTGCCAGCAGCGTTTCACATCAAGAGACCCAGTACTTC.

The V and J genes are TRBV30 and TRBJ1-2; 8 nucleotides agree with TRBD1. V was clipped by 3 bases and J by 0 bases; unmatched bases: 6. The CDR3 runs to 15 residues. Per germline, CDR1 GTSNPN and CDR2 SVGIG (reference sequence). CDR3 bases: TGTGCCTGGAGGGGACAGGCCACTACTAACTATGGCTACACCTTC. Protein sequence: CAWRGQATTNYGYTF.

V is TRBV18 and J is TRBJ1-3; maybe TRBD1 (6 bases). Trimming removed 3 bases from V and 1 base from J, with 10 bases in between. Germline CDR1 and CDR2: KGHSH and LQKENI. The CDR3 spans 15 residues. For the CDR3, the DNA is TGTGCCAGCTCACCGCAACAGGGTTCTGGAAACACCATATATTTT. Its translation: CASSPQQGSGNTIYF. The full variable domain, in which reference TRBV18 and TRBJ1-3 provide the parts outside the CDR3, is NAGVMQNPRHLVRRRGQEARLRCSPMKGHSHVYWYRQLPEEGLKFMVYLQKENIIDESGMPKERFSAEFPKEGPSILRIQQVVRGDSAAYFCASSPQQGSGNTIYFGEGSWLTVV.

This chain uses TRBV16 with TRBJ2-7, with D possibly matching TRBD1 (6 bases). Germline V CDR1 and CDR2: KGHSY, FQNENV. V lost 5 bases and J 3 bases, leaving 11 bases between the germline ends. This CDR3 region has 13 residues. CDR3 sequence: CASSGTGSYEQYF. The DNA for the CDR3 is TGTGCCAGCAGCGGTACAGGGAGCTACGAGCAGTACTTC.

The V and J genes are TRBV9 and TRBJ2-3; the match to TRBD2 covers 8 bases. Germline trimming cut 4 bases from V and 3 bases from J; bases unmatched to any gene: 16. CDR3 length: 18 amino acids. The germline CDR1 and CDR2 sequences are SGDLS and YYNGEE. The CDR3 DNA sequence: TGTGCCAGCAGCCCCCCCAGCCCCCGTCGCGGGGGGACAGATACGCAGTATTTT. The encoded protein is CASSPPSPRRGGTDTQYF. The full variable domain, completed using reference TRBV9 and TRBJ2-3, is DSGVTQTPKHLITATGQRVTLRCSPRSGDLSVYWYQQSLDQGLQFLIQYYNGEERAKGNILERFSAQQFPDLHSELNLSSLELGDSALYFCASSPPSPRRGGTDTQYFGPGTRLTVL.

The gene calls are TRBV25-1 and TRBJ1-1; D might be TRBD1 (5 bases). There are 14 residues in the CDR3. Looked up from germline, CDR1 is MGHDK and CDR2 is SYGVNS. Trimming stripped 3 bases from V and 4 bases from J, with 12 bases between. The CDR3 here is CASSEDNPTTEAFF. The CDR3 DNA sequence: TGTGCCAGCAGTGAGGACAATCCCACCACTGAAGCTTTCTTT.

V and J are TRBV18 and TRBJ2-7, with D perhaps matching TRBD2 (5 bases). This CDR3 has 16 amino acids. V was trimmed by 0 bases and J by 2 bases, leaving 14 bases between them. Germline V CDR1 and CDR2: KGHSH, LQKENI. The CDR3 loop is CASSPPGWEPAYEQYF. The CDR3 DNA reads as TGTGCCAGCTCACCACCGGGGTGGGAGCCGGCCTACGAGCAGTACTTC.

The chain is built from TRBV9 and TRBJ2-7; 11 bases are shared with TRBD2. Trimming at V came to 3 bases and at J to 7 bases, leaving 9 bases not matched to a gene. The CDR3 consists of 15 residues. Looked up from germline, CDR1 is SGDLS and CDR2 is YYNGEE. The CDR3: CASSGPGLADSEQYF. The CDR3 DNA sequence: TGTGCCAGCAGCGGGCCGGGACTAGCGGATTCAGAGCAGTACTTC.

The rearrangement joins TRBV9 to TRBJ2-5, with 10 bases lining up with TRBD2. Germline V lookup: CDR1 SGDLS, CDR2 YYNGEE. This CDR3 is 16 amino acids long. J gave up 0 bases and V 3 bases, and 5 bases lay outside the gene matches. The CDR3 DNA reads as TGTGCCAGCAGCGCCCTAGCGGGGGTTAACCAAGAGACCCAGTACTTC. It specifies CASSALAGVNQETQYF.

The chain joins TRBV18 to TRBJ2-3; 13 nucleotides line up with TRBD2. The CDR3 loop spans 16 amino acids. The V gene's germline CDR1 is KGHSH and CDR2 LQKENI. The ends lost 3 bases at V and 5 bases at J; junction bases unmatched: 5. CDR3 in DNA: TGTGCCAGCTCACCCGGACTAGCGGGAGAAGTAGATACGCAGTATTTT. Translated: CASSPGLAGEVDTQYF. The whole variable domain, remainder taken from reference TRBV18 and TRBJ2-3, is NAGVMQNPRHLVRRRGQEARLRCSPMKGHSHVYWYRQLPEEGLKFMVYLQKENIIDESGMPKERFSAEFPKEGPSILRIQQVVRGDSAAYFCASSPGLAGEVDTQYFGPGTRLTVL.

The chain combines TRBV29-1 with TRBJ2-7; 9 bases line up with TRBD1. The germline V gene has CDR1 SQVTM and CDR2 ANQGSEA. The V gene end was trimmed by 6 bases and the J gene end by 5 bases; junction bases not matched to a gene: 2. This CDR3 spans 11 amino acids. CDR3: CSVRTGDEQYF. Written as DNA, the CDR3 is TGCAGCGTGAGGACAGGGGACGAGCAGTACTTC.

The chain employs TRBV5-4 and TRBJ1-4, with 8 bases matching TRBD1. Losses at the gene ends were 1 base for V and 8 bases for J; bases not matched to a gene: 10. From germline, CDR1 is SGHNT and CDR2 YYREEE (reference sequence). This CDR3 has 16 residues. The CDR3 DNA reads TGTGCCAGCAGCTTGTTGGGGCAGGGGGCAGGGGAAAAACTGTTTTTT. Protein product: CASSLLGQGAGEKLFF.